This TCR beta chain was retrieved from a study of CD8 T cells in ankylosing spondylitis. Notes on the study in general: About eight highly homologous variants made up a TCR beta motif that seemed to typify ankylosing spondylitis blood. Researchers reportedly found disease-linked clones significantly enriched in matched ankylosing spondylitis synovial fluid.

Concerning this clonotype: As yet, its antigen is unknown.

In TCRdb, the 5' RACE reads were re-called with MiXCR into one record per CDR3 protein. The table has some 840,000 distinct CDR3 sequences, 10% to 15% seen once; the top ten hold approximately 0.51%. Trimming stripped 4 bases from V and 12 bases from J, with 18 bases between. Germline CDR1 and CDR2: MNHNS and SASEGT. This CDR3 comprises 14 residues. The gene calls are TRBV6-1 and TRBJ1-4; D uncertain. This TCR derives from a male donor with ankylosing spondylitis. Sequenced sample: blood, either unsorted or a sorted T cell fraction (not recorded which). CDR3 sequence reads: CASSGSKRWKELFF. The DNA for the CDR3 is TGTGCCAGCAGTGGGAGTAAAAGGTGGAAAGAACTGTTTTTT.